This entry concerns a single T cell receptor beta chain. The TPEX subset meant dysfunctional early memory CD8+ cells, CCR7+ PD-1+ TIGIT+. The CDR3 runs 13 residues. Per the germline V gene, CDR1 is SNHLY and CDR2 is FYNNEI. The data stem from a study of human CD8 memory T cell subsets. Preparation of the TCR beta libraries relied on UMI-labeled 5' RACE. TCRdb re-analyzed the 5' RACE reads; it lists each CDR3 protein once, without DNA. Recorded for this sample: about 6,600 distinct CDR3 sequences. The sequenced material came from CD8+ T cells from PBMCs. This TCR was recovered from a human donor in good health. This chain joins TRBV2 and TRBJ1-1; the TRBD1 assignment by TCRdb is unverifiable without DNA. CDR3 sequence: CASSLVQGSEAFF.